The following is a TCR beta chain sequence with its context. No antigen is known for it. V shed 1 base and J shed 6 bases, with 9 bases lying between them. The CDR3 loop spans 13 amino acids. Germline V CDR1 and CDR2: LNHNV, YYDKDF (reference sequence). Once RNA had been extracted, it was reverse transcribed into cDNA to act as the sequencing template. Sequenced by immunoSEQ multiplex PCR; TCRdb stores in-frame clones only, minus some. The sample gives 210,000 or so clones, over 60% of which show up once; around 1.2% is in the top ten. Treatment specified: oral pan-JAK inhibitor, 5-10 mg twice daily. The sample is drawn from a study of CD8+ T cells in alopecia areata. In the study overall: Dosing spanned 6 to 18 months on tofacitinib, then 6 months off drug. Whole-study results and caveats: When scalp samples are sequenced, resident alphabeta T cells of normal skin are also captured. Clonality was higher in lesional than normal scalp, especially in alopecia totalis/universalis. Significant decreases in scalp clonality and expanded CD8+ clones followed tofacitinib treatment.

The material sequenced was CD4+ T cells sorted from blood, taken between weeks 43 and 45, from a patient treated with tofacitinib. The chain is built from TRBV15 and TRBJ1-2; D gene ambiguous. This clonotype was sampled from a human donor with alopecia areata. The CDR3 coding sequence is TGTGCCACCAGCAGAGGGGCCGCTGATGGCTACACCTTC. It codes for CATSRGAADGYTF.